The 10 T cell receptor beta chains below come from one sample, sequenced in a study of blood T cells in healthy people across ages. The authors ran a second PCR of roughly 6 to 12 cycles using a sample-barcoded 5' primer and a J-beta primer mix. One entry per CDR3 protein results from TCRdb running MiXCR on the 5' RACE reads. The sample lists around 710,000 distinct CDR3 sequences, around 46% occurring once. The material sequenced was blood. Every receptor here comes from a woman aged 55-69 years in good health.

CDR3: CASSPRGPGGSIGYEQYF. DNA for the CDR3: TGTGCCAGCAGCCCCAGAGGCCCTGGGGGGTCAATCGGCTACGAGCAGTACTTC. The V call is TRBV14, the J call TRBJ2-7; the D gene is possibly TRBD2 (6 bases). The V and J ends lost 4 bases and 3 bases respectively, with 25 bases between them. Germline assignment: CDR1 SGHDN and CDR2 FVKESK. The CDR3 length is 18 residues.

In this sample, this clonotype turned up a few times. The chain uses TRBV4-3 and TRBJ1-2; no reliable D call. The CDR3 extends over 15 amino acids. Germline V CDR1 and CDR2: LGHNA, YSLEER. The ends were cut back, 3 bases at V and 0 bases at J, with 11 bases in the middle. This CDR3 reads CASSQSTVTNYGYTF. In DNA, the CDR3 is TGCGCCAGCAGCCAGTCGACGGTAACTAACTATGGCTACACCTTC.

This chain joins TRBV5-1 and TRBJ2-7; D might be TRBD2 (6 bases). This CDR3 spans 13 amino acids. V lost 6 bases to trimming and J lost 7 bases, with 17 bases between them. Germline lookup yields CDR1 SGHRS and CDR2 YFSETQ. The DNA for the CDR3 is TGCGCCAGCAAAGGGACTTCCCTCCATGAGCAGTACTTC. This encodes CASKGTSLHEQYF.

The chain links TRBV21-1 to TRBJ2-1. TRBV21-1 is classified as a pseudogene. CDR3 length: 15 amino acids. The CDR3 coding sequence is TGTGCCAGCAGCATAAGCGGAAGCTCCTGCAATGAGCAGTTCTTC. This encodes CASSISGSSCNEQFF.

The V call is TRBV7-2, the J call TRBJ1-1; D is uncertain. The germline gives CDR1 SGHTA, CDR2 FQGNSA. V dropped 3 bases and J dropped 4 bases, with 15 bases sitting between them. The CDR3 sequence is 15 residues long. The CDR3 DNA follows: TGTGCCAGCAGCTTCGGGCCAACGCGGGGCACTGAAGCTTTCTTT. Translating gives CASSFGPTRGTEAFF.

CDR3 region: CASSYLAGAHGELFF. The DNA for the CDR3 is TGTGCCAGCAGCTACTTAGCGGGGGCCCACGGGGAGCTGTTTTTT. This chain connects TRBV7-2 to TRBJ2-2; 9 bases are shared with TRBD2. Trimming at V came to 4 bases and at J to 7 bases, leaving 7 bases not matched to a gene. In germline, CDR1 is SGHTA, CDR2 FQGNSA. The CDR3 has 15 amino acids.

This clonotype occurred a few times. The chain recombines TRBV20-1 with TRBJ2-5; 14 bases agree with TRBD2. Germline loops: CDR1 DFQATT, CDR2 SNEGSKA (reference sequence). J was trimmed by 4 bases and V by 0 bases; bases with no gene match: 1. The CDR3 has 15 residues. In DNA, the CDR3 is TGCAGTGCTAGAGAGGGGACTAGCGGGAGAGAGACCCAGTACTTC. Translated: CSAREGTSGRETQYF.

The chain carries TRBV7-3 and TRBJ2-1; 8 bases fit TRBD2. Unmatched junction bases numbered 7, after V lost 4 bases and J lost 8 bases. The CDR3 has 14 residues. CDR1 is SGHTA and CDR2 is FQGTGA in the germline V gene. In DNA, the CDR3 is TGTGCCAGCAGCTCCCCGCCTAGCGGGTATGAGCAGTTCTTC. Protein sequence: CASSSPPSGYEQFF.

In its sample, this clonotype was seen a few times. The chain is built from TRBV29-1 and TRBJ1-2; D is ambiguous. The CDR3 contains 11 residues. V dropped 5 bases and J dropped 8 bases, with 12 bases sitting between them. Germline CDR1 is SQVTM and CDR2 is ANQGSEA. This CDR3 reads CSVKFGLGYTF. The DNA of the CDR3 is TGCAGCGTTAAATTTGGACTCGGCTACACCTTC.

The rearrangement uses TRBV20-1 and TRBJ2-1; D unclear. V gave up 1 base and J gave up 6 bases, with 7 bases separating them. Germline V gene sequence: CDR1 DFQATT, CDR2 SNEGSKA (reference sequence). The CDR3 totals 12 residues. CDR3: CSARVLGNEQFF. The CDR3 region has the DNA TGCAGTGCTAGAGTGTTGGGCAATGAGCAGTTCTTC.